The 8 T cell receptor beta chains below were found in one sample sequenced in a study of CD8 T cells in ankylosing spondylitis. Each CDR3 protein gets one entry after TCRdb re-called the 5' RACE reads with MiXCR. Of roughly 250,000 distinct CDR3 sequences listed, over 8.5% were seen once; the top ten hold 6.8%. Specimen: blood, either unsorted or a sorted T cell fraction (not recorded which). The source is a male donor with ankylosing spondylitis or in good health (not recorded which).

The table lists this clonotype with many counts. The chain couples TRBV5-1 to TRBJ1-1, with D possibly TRBD1 on 5 matching bases. This CDR3 is 15 amino acids long. Per germline, CDR1 SGHRS and CDR2 YFSETQ. V dropped 0 bases and J dropped 4 bases, with 13 bases sitting between them. The CDR3 DNA follows: TGCGCCAGCAGCTTGGTGGGCAGGGAGGGCACTGAAGCTTTCTTT. Encoded protein: CASSLVGREGTEAFF.

CDR3 coding DNA: TGTGCCAGCAGCTTAGCCAGGGGGCGAGGTAATGAAGCTTTCTTT. It translates to CASSLARGRGNEAFF. This chain links TRBV7-8 with TRBJ1-1; TRBD1 aligns across 8 bases. The CDR3 runs to 15 residues. The J segment lost 7 bases and the V segment lost 0 bases, leaving 7 bases of the junction unmatched. Germline V gives CDR1 SGHVS, CDR2 FQNEAQ.

The chain carries TRBV12-3 or TRBV12-4 and TRBJ1-2; maybe TRBD1 (6 bases). The CDR3 is made up of 13 amino acids. The V end lost 4 bases, the J end lost 7 bases, and 13 bases lay between the germline ends. The CDR3 coding sequence is TGTGCCAGCAGTTCCCTACAGGGAGCTGGCTACACCTTC. Translated, it gives CASSSLQGAGYTF.

There are many counts of this clonotype. J is TRBJ1-5 and V is TRBV6-2 or TRBV6-3, with D hard to call. V shed 2 bases and J shed 3 bases, with 11 bases lying between them. The CDR3 runs to 15 residues. The V gene's germline CDR1 is MNHEY and CDR2 SVGEGT. CDR3 bases: TGTGCCAGCAGTTACGTTCCGGGCCCCAATCAGCCCCAGCATTTT. Residues: CASSYVPGPNQPQHF.

The sample holds a few counts of this clonotype. The chain uses TRBV5-1 and TRBJ2-7; TRBD2 is a possible D gene (7 bases). V lost 0 bases, J lost 6 bases, and 16 bases lay in between. Germline CDR1 reads SGHRS; CDR2 reads YFSETQ. There are 15 residues in the CDR3. The CDR3 loop is CASSLDTGRGLEQYF. The DNA of the CDR3 is TGCGCCAGCAGCTTGGATACAGGGAGGGGCCTCGAGCAGTACTTC.

This clonotype was seen ten or more times. This sequence joins TRBV4-3 and TRBJ2-1; 9 nucleotides align to TRBD2. Germline V gene data show CDR1 as LGHNA and CDR2 as YSLEER. Unmatched junction bases numbered 8, after V lost 3 bases and J lost 2 bases. The CDR3 has 17 residues. CDR3 sequence (DNA): TGCGCCAGCAGCCAGGAAGCGACTAGCGGTGCCTACAATGAGCAGTTCTTC. Its translation is CASSQEATSGAYNEQFF.

This clonotype showed up many times. The rearrangement links TRBV20-1 to TRBJ2-5; TRBD2 aligns across 8 bases. The V gene's germline CDR1 is DFQATT and CDR2 SNEGSKA (reference sequence). There are 17 residues in the CDR3. V trimming: 4 bases; J trimming: 1 base; junction bases outside the gene matches: 14. CDR3 protein: CSATTLWGGGPQETQYF. CDR3 DNA sequence: TGCAGTGCTACGACCCTTTGGGGCGGGGGGCCCCAAGAGACCCAGTACTTC.

This clonotype was seen repeatedly, ten times or more. This chain joins TRBV29-1 and TRBJ1-1; D might be TRBD1 (5 bases). Trimming cost V 5 bases and J 2 bases, with 15 bases left between them. From germline, CDR1 is SQVTM and CDR2 ANQGSEA. CDR3 length equals 14 residues. The CDR3 coding sequence is TGCAGCGTTCCAGCGGGGCCGGGAAACACTGAAGCTTTCTTT. Translation gives CSVPAGPGNTEAFF.